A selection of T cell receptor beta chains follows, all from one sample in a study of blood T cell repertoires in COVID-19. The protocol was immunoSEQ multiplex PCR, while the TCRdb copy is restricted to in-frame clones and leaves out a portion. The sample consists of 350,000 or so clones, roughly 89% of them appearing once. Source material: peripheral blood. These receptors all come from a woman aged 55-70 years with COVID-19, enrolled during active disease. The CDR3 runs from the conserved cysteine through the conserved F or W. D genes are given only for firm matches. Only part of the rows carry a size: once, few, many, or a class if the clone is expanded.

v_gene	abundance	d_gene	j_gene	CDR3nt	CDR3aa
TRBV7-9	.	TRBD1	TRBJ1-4	TGTGCCAGCAGCTTAGGGGACAGGGGTCGAGAAAAACTGTTTTTT	CASSLGDRGREKLFF
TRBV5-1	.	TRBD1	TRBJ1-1	TGCGCCAGCAGCCTACTACCGGGACAGCTGAACACTGAAGCTTTCTTT	CASSLLPGQLNTEAFF
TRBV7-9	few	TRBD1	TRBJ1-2	TGTGCCAGCAGCATTCAGGGGGGAAGTGGCTACACCTTC	CASSIQGGSGYTF
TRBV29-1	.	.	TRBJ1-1	TGCAGCTGGGGGGGGACTACTGAAGCTTTCTTT	CSWGGTTEAFF
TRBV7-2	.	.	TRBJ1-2	TGTGCCAGCAGCCCAGGAAAGAACTATGGCTACACCTTC	CASSPGKNYGYTF
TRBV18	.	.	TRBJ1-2	TGTGCCAGCTCACCAGGCCCAGGGCCCGCTAACTATGGCTACACCTTC	CASSPGPGPANYGYTF
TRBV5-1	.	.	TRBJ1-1	TGCGCCAGCAGCTCCTATAGGAGTAACACTGAAGCTTTCTTT	CASSSYRSNTEAFF
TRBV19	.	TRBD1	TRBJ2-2	TGTGCCAGTAGTATAAAAGGGGGCGGCACCGGGGAGCTGTTTTTT	CASSIKGGGTGELFF
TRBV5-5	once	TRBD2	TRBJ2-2	TGTGCCAGCAGACGGACTAGCGGGGGGGTGAACACCGGGGAGCTGTTTTTT	CASRRTSGGVNTGELFF
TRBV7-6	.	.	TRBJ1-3	TGTGCCAGCAGCTTAGCCCAGGGACTCTCTGGAAACACCATATATTTT	CASSLAQGLSGNTIYF
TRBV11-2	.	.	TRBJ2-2	TGTGCCAGCAGCCCTCTCGGGGGACGGACCGGGGAGCTGTTTTTT	CASSPLGGRTGELFF
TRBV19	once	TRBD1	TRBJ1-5	TGTGCCAGTAGAAGCAGAGGACAGGGTATTTTGAGTCAGCCCCAGCATTTT	CASRSRGQGILSQPQHF
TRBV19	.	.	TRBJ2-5	TGTGCCAGTAGTATAAAAAGATATATTGGAGAAGAGACCCAGTACTTC	CASSIKRYIGEETQYF
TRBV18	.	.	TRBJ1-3	TGTGCCAGCTCACCACGCCTCGGTCTGAAAGCTAACTCTGGAAACACCATATATTTT	CASSPRLGLKANSGNTIYF
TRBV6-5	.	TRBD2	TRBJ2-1	TGTGCCAGCAGGGGTAGCGGGGGATTATACAATGAGCAGTTCTTC	CASRGSGGLYNEQFF
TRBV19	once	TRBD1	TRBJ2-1	TGTGCCAGTAGTAAGGGACAGAACTACAATGAGCAGTTCTTC	CASSKGQNYNEQFF
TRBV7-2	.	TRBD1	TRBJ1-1	TGTGCCAGCAGCCTGGGACAGGGCTCTGAAGCTTTCTTT	CASSLGQGSEAFF
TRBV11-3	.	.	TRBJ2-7	TGTGCCAGCTCAGGGCAGCCCCAGGACGAGCAGTACTTC	CASSGQPQDEQYF
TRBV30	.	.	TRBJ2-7	TGTGCCTGGAGCCGACTGCTCGAGCAGTACTTC	CAWSRLLEQYF
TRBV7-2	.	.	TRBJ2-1	TGTGCCAGCAGTTTAACCCTCTATGGGCAGTTCTTC	CASSLTLYGQFF
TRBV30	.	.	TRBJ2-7	TGTGCCTGGACAGGGAACTACGAGCAGTACTTC	CAWTGNYEQYF
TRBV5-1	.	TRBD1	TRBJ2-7	TGCGCCAGCAGCCACGGGACAGCAAACTACGAGCAGTACTTC	CASSHGTANYEQYF
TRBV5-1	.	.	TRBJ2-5	TGCGCCAGCAGCCCCGGGACAACGGAGACCCAGTACTTC	CASSPGTTETQYF
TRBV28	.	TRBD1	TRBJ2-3	TGTGCCAGCTCTCGGGACAGACCTCGGTCAGATACGCAGTATTTT	CASSRDRPRSDTQYF
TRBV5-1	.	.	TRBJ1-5	TGCGCCAGCAGCTTGGCGCCAGGGATGGACCAGCCCCAGCATTTT	CASSLAPGMDQPQHF
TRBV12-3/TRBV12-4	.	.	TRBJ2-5	TGTGCCAGCAGGTCTAGGGGCCAAGAGACCCAGTACTTC	CASRSRGQETQYF